This T cell receptor (beta chain) is drawn from a study of cytomegalovirus exposure and HLA in healthy donors. Study-wide results and caveats: Certain indistinguishable V segments, among them TRBV6-2 and TRBV6-3, were excluded. In a later analysis, a missense DCLRE1C variant was linked to TCR beta V- and J-gene trimming.

CDR3 length: 15 amino acids. V gave up 8 bases and J gave up 5 bases; unmatched junction bases: 11. Germline CDR1 reads LNHDA; CDR2 reads SQIVND (reference sequence). A multiplex PCR was run with 60 Vbeta primers and 13 Jbeta primers. Only in-frame clones appear in the TCRdb table, and some are missing; sequencing was by immunoSEQ multiplex PCR. The sample holds fewer than 200,000 clones, roughly 8.7% seen once. There are a few counts of this clone. Antigen unknown. The sample taken for sequencing was PBMCs. The rearrangement links TRBV19 to TRBJ2-5, with 10 bases lining up with TRBD2. The source is a woman aged 25 to 39 in good health and CMV-seropositive. CDR3 sequence (DNA): TGTGCCAGTTCTAGAGCGGGAGGGCTGGAGGAGACCCAGTACTTC. Its translation is CASSRAGGLEETQYF.